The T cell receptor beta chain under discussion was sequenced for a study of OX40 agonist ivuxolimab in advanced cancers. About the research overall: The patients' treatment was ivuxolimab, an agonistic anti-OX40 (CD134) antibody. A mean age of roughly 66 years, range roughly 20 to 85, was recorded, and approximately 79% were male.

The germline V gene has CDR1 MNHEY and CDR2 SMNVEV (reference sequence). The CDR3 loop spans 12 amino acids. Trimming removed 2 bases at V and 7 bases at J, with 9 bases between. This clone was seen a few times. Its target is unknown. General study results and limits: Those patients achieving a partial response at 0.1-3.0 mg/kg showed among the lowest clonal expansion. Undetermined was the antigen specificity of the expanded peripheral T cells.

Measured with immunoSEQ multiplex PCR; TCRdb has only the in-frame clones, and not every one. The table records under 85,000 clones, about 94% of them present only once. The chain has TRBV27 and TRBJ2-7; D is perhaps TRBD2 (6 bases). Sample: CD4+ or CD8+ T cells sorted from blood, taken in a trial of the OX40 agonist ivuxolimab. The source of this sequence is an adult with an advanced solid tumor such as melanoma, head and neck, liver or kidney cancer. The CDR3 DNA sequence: TGTGCCAGCAGTTTACGAGGAGGGGAGCAGTACTTC. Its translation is CASSLRGGEQYF.